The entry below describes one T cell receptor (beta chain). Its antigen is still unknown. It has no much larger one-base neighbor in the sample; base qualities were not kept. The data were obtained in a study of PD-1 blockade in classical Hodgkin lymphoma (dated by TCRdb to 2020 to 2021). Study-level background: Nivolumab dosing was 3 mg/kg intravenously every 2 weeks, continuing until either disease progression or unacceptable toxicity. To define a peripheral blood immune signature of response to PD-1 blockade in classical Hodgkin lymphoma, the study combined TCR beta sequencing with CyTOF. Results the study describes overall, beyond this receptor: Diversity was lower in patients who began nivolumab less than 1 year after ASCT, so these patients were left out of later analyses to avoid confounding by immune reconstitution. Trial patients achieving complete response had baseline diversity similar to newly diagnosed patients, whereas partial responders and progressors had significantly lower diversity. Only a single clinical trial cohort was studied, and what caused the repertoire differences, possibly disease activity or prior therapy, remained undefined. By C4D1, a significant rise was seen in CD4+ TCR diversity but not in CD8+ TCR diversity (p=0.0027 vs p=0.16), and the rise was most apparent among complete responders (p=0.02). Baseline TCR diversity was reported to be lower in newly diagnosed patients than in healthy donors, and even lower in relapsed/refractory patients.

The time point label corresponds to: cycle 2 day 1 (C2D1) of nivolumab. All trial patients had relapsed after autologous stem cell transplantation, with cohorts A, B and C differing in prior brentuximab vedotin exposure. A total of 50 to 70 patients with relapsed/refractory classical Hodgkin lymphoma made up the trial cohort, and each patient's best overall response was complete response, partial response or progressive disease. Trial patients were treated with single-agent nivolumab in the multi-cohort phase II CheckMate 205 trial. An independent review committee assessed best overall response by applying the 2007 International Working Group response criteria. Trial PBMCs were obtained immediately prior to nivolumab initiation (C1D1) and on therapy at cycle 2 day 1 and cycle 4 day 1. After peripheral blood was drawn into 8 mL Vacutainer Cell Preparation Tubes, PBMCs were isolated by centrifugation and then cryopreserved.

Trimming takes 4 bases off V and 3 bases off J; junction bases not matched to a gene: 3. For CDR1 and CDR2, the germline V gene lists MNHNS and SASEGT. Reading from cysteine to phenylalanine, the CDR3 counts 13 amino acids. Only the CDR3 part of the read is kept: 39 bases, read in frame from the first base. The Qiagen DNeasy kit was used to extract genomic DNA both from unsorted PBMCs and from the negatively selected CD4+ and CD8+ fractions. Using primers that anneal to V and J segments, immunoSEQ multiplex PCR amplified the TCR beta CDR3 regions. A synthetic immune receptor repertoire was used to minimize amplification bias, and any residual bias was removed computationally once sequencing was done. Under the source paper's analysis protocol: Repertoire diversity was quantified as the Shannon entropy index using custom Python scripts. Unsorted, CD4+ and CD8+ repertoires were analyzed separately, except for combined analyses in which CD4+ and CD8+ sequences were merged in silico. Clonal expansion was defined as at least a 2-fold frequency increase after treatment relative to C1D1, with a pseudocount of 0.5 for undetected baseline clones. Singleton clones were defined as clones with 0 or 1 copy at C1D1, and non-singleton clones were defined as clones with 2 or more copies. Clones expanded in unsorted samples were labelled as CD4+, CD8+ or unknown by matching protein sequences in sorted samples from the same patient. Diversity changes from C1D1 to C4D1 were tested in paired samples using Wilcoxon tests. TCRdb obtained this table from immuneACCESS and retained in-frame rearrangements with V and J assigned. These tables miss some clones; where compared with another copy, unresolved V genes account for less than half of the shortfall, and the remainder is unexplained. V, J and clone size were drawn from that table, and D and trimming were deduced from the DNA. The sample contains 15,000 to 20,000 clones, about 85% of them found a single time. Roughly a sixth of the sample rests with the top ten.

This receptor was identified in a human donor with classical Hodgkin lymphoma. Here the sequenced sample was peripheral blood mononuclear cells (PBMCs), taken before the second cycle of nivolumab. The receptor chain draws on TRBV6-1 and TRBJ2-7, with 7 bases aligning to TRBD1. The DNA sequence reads TGTGCCAGCAGTGGGGACAGATACTACGAGCAGTACTTC. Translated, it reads CASSGDRYYEQYF.